This TCR beta chain was profiled in a study of CD8+CD57+ T cells in acquired aplastic anemia. Study-wide context: DNA from sorted CD4+ and CD8+ cells averaged roughly 3.2 ug. Study-level results: A set of about 30 CD8+ CDR3 sequences was shared between patients and controls, and these sequences appeared highly expressed in patients. Levels of CD8+ Simpson's diversity were not significantly distinct in patients versus controls.

Losses at the gene ends were 8 bases for V and 2 bases for J; bases not matched to a gene: 8. This CDR3 region has 14 residues. Germline CDR1 reads SNHLY; CDR2 reads FYNNEI. Patients included in sequencing had previously demonstrated CD8+CD57+ cell expansion by flow cytometry. About this clonotype: Its antigen is still unknown.

Genomic DNA acted as the template from which TCR beta VDJ combination and CDR3 sequence profiling were carried out. Via MiXCR, TCRdb re-called the reads, giving one row per CDR3 protein. The sample yields 95,000 to 150,000 distinct CDR3 sequences, about 60% seen once. Material for sequencing was sorted CD4+, CD8+, or CD8+CD57+ T cells (not recorded which) from PBMCs. The chain links TRBV2 to TRBJ2-7; TRBD1 matches 8 bases. The TCR comes from a human donor with aplastic anemia. CDR3 sequence: CASGPGQGPYEQYF. The CDR3 DNA sequence: TGTGCCAGCGGGCCCGGACAGGGTCCCTACGAGCAGTACTTC.